This TCR beta chain was documented in a study of T cell responses to AZD1222 COVID-19 vaccine. General study points: Spike-specific TCR breadth and depth grew following two AZD1222 doses. Donors were largely white British and mainly female; clonal diversity was possibly underestimated. Vaccine-associated CD4 TCRs ranged over spike, dominating at 160-218 and 743-854.

Regarding this clone: As yet, its antigen is unknown.

The V end lost 2 bases, the J end lost 6 bases, and 11 bases lay between the germline ends. The CDR3 consists of 14 residues. Per the germline V gene, CDR1 is SNHLY and CDR2 is FYNNEI. Repertoires were generated with immunoSEQ multiplex PCR, while TCRdb's copy carries only in-frame clones and drops some. The sample lists approximately 220,000 clones; 90% to 95% were seen once. Source: peripheral blood, taken on day 0 of MenACWY control vaccination. This clonotype was sampled from an adult in good health. This sequence joins TRBV2 and TRBJ2-1; the D gene is possibly TRBD1 (5 bases). The CDR3 loop is CASSEPGSFNEQFF. The CDR3 DNA is TGTGCCAGCAGTGAACCAGGGTCTTTCAATGAGCAGTTCTTC.